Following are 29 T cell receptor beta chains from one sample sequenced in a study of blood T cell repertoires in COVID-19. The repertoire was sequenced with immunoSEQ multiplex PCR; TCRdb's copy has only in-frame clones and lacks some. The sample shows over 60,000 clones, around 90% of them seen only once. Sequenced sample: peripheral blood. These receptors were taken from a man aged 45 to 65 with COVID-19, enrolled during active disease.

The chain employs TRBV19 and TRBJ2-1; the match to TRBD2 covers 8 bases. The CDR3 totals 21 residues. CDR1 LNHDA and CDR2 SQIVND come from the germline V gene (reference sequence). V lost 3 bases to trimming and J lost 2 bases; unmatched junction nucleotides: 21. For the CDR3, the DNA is TGTGCCAGTAGTATTCCTAGCGGGTCCATCTCCCAGGGTGGCACCTACAATGAGCAGTTCTTC. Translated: CASSIPSGSISQGGTYNEQFF.

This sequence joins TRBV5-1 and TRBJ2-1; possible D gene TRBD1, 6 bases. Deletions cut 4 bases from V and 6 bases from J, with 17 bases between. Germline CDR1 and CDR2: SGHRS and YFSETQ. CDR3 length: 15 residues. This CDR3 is CASSVGPSRGNEQFF. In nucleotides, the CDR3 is TGCGCCAGCAGCGTCGGACCATCCAGGGGCAATGAGCAGTTCTTC.

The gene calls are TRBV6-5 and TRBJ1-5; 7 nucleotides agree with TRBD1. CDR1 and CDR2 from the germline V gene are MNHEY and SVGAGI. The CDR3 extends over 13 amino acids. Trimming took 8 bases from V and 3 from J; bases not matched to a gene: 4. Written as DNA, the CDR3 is TGTGCCAGCGGGGACAGTTCCAATCAGCCCCAGCATTTT. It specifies CASGDSSNQPQHF.

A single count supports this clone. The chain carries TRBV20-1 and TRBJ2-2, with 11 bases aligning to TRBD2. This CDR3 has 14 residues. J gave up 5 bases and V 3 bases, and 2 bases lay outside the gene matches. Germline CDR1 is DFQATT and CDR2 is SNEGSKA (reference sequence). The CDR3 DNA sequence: TGCAGTGCTAGTAGGACTAGCGGGACCGGGGAGCTGTTTTTT. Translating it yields CSASRTSGTGELFF.

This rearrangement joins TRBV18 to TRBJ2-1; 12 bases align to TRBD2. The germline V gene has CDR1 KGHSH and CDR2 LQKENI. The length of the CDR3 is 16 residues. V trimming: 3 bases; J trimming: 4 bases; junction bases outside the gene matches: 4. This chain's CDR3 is CASSPSSGRVYNEQFF. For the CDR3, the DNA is TGTGCCAGCTCACCGTCTAGCGGGAGGGTATACAATGAGCAGTTCTTC.

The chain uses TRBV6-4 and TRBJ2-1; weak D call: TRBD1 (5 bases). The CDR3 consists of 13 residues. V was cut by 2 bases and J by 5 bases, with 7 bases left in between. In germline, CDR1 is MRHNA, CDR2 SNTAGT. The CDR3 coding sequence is TGTGCCAGCAGTGACGGCAGGGACAATGAGCAGTTCTTC. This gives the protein CASSDGRDNEQFF.

DNA for the CDR3: TGTGCCAGCAGTCGCGCCGGGACAGGGACCTACGAGCAGTACTTC. Translation gives CASSRAGTGTYEQYF. This chain joins TRBV27 and TRBJ2-7; 9 bases agree with TRBD1. Germline values: CDR1 MNHEY, CDR2 SMNVEV (reference sequence). V shed 5 bases, J shed 2 bases, and the junction held 7 bases outside the gene matches. The CDR3 runs 15 residues.

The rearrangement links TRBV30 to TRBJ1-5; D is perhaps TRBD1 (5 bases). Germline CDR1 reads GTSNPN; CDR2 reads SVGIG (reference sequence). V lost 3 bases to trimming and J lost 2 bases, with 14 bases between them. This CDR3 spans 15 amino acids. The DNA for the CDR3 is TGTGCCTGGAGCCGAGCCCCCAGGGGCAATCAGCCCCAGCATTTT. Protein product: CAWSRAPRGNQPQHF.

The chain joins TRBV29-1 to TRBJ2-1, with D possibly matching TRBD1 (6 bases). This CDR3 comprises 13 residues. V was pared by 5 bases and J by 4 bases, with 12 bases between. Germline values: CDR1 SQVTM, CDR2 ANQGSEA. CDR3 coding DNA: TGCAGCGTTAAACAGGGAGCTTACAATGAGCAGTTCTTC. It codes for CSVKQGAYNEQFF.

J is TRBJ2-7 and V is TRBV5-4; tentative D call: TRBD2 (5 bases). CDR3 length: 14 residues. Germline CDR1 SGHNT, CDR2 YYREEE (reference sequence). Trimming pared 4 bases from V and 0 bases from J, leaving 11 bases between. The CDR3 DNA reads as TGTGCCAGCAGCCCCGACTACTCCTCCTACGAGCAGTACTTC. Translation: CASSPDYSSYEQYF. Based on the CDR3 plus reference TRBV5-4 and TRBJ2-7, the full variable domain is ETGVTQSPTHLIKTRGQQVTLRCSSQSGHNTVSWYQQALGQGPQFIFQYYREEENGRGNFPPRFSGLQFPNYSSELNVNALELDDSALYLCASSPDYSSYEQYFGPGTRLTVT.

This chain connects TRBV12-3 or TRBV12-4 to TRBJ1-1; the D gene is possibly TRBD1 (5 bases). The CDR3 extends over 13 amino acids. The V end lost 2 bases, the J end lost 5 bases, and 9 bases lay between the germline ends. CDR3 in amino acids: CASSLRGETEAFF. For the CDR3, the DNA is TGTGCCAGCAGTTTACGGGGGGAGACTGAAGCTTTCTTT.

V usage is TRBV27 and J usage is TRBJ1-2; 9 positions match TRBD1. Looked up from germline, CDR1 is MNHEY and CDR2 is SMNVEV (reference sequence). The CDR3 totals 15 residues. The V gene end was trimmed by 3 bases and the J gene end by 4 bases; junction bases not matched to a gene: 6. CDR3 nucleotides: TGTGCCAGCAGTTTCCGGGACAGGGATAGCTATGGCTACACCTTC. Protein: CASSFRDRDSYGYTF.

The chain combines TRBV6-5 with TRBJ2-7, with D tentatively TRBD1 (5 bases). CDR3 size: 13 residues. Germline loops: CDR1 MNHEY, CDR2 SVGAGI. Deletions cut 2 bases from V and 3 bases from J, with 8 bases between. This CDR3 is CASSYGAYYEQYF. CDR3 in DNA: TGTGCCAGCAGTTACGGGGCCTACTACGAGCAGTACTTC.

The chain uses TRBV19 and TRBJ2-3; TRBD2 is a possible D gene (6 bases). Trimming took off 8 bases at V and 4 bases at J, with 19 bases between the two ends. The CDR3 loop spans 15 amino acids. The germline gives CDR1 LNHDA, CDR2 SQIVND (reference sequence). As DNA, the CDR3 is TGTGCCAGTGGGTTCCTCGGAGGGGCCGCAGATACGCAGTATTTT. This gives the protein CASGFLGGAADTQYF. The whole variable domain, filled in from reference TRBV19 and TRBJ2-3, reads DGGITQSPKYLFRKEGQNVTLSCEQNLNHDAMYWYRQDPGQGLRLIYYSQIVNDFQKGDIAEGYSVSREKKESFPLTVTSAQKNPTAFYLCASGFLGGAADTQYFGPGTRLTVL.

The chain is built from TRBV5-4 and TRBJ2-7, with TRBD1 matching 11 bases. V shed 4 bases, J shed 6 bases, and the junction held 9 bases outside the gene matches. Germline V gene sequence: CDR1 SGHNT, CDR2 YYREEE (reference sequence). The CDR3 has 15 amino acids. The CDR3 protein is CASSRPGQGGIEQYF. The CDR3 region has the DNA TGTGCCAGCAGCCGACCGGGACAGGGGGGGATCGAGCAGTACTTC.

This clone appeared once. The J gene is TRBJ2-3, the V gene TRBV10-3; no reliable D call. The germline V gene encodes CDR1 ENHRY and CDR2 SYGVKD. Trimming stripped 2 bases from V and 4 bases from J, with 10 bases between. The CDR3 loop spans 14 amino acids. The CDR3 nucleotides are TGTGCCATCAGTGAGACAGTTAAGCCAGATACGCAGTATTTT. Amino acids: CAISETVKPDTQYF.

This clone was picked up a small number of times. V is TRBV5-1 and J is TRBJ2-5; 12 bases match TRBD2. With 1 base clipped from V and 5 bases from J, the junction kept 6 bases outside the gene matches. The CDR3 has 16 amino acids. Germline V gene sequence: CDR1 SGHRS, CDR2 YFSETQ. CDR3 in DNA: TGCGCCAGCAGCTTGCAGCCTAGCGGGAGGGTCGAGACCCAGTACTTC. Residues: CASSLQPSGRVETQYF.

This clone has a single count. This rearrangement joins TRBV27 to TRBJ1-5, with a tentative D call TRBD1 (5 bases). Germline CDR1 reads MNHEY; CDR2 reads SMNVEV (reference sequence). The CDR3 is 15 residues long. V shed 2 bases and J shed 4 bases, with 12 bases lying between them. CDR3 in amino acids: CASSLGAGSNQPQHF. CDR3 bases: TGTGCCAGCAGTTTAGGGGCCGGGTCGAATCAGCCCCAGCATTTT.

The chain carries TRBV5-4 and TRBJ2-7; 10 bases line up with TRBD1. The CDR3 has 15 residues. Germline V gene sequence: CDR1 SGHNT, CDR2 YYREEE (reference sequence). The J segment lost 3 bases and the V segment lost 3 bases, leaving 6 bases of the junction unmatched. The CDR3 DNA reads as TGTGCCAGCAGCTCAGGACAGGGGGTTTTCTACGAGCAGTACTTC. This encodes CASSSGQGVFYEQYF.

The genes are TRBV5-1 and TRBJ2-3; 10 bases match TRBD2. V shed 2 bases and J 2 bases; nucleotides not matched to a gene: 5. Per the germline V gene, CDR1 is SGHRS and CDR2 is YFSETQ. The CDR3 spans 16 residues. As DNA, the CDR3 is TGCGCCAGCAGCTTTACGACTAGCGGGTACACAGATACGCAGTATTTT. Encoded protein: CASSFTTSGYTDTQYF.

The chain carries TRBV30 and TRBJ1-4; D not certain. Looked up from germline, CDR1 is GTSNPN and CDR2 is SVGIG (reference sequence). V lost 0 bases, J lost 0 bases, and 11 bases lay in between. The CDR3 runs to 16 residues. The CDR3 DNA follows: TGTGCCTGGAGTGTAGGAGAGTTCACAACTAATGAAAAACTGTTTTTT. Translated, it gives CAWSVGEFTTNEKLFF.

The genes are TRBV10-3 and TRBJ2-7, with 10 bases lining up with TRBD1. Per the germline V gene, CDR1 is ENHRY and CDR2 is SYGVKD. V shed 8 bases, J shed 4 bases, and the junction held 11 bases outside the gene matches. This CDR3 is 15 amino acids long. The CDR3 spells CAILDAGTGDYEQYF. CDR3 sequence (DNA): TGTGCCATCCTAGACGCCGGGACAGGGGATTACGAGCAGTACTTC.

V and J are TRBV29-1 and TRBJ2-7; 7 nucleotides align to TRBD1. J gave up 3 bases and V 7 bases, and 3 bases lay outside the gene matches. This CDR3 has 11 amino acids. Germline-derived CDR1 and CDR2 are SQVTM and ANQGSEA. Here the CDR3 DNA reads TGCAGCGCCGACAGGGACTACGAGCAGTACTTC. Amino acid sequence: CSADRDYEQYF.

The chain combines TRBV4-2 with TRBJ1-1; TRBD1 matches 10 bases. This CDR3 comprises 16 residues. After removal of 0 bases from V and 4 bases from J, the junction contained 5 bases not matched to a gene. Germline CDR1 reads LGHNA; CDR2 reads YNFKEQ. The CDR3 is CASSQDPTGGGTEAFF. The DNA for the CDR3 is TGTGCCAGCAGCCAAGATCCGACAGGGGGCGGCACTGAAGCTTTCTTT.

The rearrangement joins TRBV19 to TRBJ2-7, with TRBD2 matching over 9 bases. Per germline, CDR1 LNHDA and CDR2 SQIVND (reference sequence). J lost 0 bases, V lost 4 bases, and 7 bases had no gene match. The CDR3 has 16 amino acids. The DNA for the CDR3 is TGTGCCAGTAGTAAGGGCCAGCGGGAGGCCTCCTACGAGCAGTACTTC. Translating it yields CASSKGQREASYEQYF.

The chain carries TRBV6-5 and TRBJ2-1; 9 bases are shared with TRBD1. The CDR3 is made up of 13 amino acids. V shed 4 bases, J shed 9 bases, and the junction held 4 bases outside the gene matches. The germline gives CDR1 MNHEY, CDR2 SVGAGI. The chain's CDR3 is CASSSTGGGEQFF. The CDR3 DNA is TGTGCCAGCAGTTCTACAGGGGGCGGTGAGCAGTTCTTC.

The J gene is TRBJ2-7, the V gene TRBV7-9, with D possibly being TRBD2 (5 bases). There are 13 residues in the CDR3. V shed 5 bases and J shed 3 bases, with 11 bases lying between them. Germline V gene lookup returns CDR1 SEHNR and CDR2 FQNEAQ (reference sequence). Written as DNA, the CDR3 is TGTGCCAGCAGCCCCGGGATCTACTACGAGCAGTACTTC. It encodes CASSPGIYYEQYF.

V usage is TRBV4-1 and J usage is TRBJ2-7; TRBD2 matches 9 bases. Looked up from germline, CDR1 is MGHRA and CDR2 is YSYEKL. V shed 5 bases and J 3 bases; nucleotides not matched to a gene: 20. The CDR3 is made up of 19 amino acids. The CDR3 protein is CASSKYIELAGGRGYEQYF. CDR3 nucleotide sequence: TGCGCCAGCAGCAAATACATCGAACTAGCGGGTGGGAGGGGCTACGAGCAGTACTTC.

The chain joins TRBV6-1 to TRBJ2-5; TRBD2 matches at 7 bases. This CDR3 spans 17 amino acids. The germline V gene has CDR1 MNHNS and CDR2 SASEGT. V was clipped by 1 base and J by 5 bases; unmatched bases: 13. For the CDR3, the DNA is TGTGCCAGCAGTGAAGACTTGGCGAGCGGGGTTCGGGAGACCCAGTACTTC. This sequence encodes CASSEDLASGVRETQYF.